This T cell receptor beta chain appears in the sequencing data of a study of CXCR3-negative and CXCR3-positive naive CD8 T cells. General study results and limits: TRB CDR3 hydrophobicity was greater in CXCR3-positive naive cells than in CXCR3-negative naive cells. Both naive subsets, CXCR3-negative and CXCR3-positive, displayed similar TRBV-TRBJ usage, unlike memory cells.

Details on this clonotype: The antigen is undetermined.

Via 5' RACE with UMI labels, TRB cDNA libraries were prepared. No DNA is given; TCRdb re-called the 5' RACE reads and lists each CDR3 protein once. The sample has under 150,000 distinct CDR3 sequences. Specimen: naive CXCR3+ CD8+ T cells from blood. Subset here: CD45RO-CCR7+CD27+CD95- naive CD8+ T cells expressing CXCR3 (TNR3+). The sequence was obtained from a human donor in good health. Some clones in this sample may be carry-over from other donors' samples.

The CDR3: CASSEGRSQGEKLFF. This sequence joins TRBV2 and TRBJ1-4. Per germline, CDR1 SNHLY and CDR2 FYNNEI. This CDR3 is 15 amino acids long. The full variable domain, its missing parts supplied by reference TRBV2 and TRBJ1-4, is EPEVTQTPSHQVTQMGQEVILRCVPISNHLYFYWYRQILGQKVEFLVSFYNNEISEKSEIFDDQFSVERPDGSNFTLKIRSTKLEDSAMYFCASSEGRSQGEKLFFGSGTQLSVL.